This T cell receptor (beta chain) derives from a study of shared clonotypes between healthy human individuals. Regarding the study as a whole: An expected dependence of interdonor clonotype sharing on sequencing depth was noted.

Generated by immunoSEQ multiplex PCR, the TCRdb table keeps only in-frame clones and is missing some. The sample shows about 470,000 clones, roughly 80% of them seen only once. In regard to this clone: Its target is not known.

The source is a woman in her forties in good health. Some clones in this sample may be carry-over from other donors' samples. Material for sequencing was PBMCs.

CDR3 coding DNA: TGTGCCAGCAGCGTTGCAGGGGGCGTTAGCTACACCTTC. Amino acids: CASSVAGGVSYTF. The chain links TRBV9 to TRBJ1-2; 8 bases line up with TRBD1. This CDR3 is built from 13 residues. Germline CDR1 SGDLS, CDR2 YYNGEE. V was pared by 2 bases and J by 9 bases, with 6 bases of the junction left unmatched.